This is a list of T cell receptor beta chains from one sample in a study of CD8+ T cells in alopecia areata. Libraries were prepared by immunoSEQ multiplex PCR; TCRdb keeps only in-frame clonotypes and omits some of them. The data hold about 20,000 clones, with approximately 59% observed a single time. The sequencing sample was made of CD4+ Tregs sorted from blood. The origin of the receptors is a human donor with alopecia areata. CDR3s include the opening cysteine and the closing phenylalanine or tryptophan. The order of the fields is V gene, J gene, D gene, clone size, CDR3 DNA, CDR3 protein. The D gene is left open where the match is weak. Some rows have no size entry. The others give once, few or many, or a class for an expanded clone.

V: TRBV7-2; J: TRBJ2-5; D: TRBD2; size: NA; DNA: TGTGCCAGCATCTGGGGAGCGGGAGTGAGTGAGACCCAGTACTTC; CDR3: CASIWGAGVSETQYF
V: TRBV5-4; J: TRBJ1-1; D: NA; size: NA; DNA: TGTGCCAGCAGCTTTCTGGACACCAACACTGAAGCTTTCTTT; CDR3: CASSFLDTNTEAFF
V: TRBV28; J: TRBJ2-7; D: NA; size: few; DNA: TGTGCCAGCAGTTCCGGGGCCAGCTCCTACGAGCAGTACTTC; CDR3: CASSSGASSYEQYF
V: TRBV4-2; J: TRBJ2-3; D: NA; size: once; DNA: TGTGCCAGCAGCCAAGAATGGAGTGAGACGCAGTATTTT; CDR3: CASSQEWSETQYF
V: TRBV5-1; J: TRBJ2-1; D: NA; size: NA; DNA: TGCGCCAGCAAAGGGACTCCCCTTGGCAATGAGCAGTTCTTC; CDR3: CASKGTPLGNEQFF
V: TRBV2; J: TRBJ2-1; D: TRBD2; size: NA; DNA: TGTGCCAGCAGGGAGGGACTAGCGGAAAATGAGCAGTTCTTC; CDR3: CASREGLAENEQFF
V: TRBV10-3; J: TRBJ1-2; D: NA; size: few; DNA: TGTGCCATCAGTGGGGGCAGGGCCAACTATGGCTACACCTTC; CDR3: CAISGGRANYGYTF
V: TRBV18; J: TRBJ1-1; D: TRBD1; size: NA; DNA: TGTGCCAGCTCTATTCGGGACAGCCTCACTGAAGCTTTCTTT; CDR3: CASSIRDSLTEAFF
V: TRBV6-1; J: TRBJ1-2; D: NA; size: NA; DNA: TGTGCCAGCAGAACCGGGCAGGGGTACTATGGCTACACCTTC; CDR3: CASRTGQGYYGYTF
V: TRBV29-1; J: TRBJ1-1; D: NA; size: NA; DNA: TGCAGCGTTCTTCTCCTTGTATTCAACACTGAAGCTTTCTTT; CDR3: CSVLLLVFNTEAFF
V: TRBV29-1; J: TRBJ2-1; D: TRBD2; size: NA; DNA: TGCAGCGTTGAGCTAGCGGGAGTATTTTTCTCCTACAATGAGCAGTTCTTC; CDR3: CSVELAGVFFSYNEQFF
V: TRBV5-8; J: TRBJ1-1; D: NA; size: NA; DNA: TGTGCCAGCAGCTTTAACAAGAACACTGAAGCTTTCTTT; CDR3: CASSFNKNTEAFF
V: TRBV2; J: TRBJ2-1; D: TRBD1; size: few; DNA: TGTGCCAGCAGTAAGGGACAGGGGCTAGGGGATGAGCAGTTCTTC; CDR3: CASSKGQGLGDEQFF
V: TRBV28; J: TRBJ2-1; D: TRBD2; size: once; DNA: TGTGCCAGCAGGCGAAATAGCGGGAGTCGGTACAATGAGCAGTTCTTC; CDR3: CASRRNSGSRYNEQFF
V: TRBV7-2; J: TRBJ2-5; D: NA; size: NA; DNA: TGTGCCAGCAGCCGAGGTCAGACGTTACAAGAGACCCAGTACTTC; CDR3: CASSRGQTLQETQYF
V: TRBV11-2; J: TRBJ2-7; D: NA; size: NA; DNA: TGTGCCAGCACCCCCCCCGGACACGCAGTCTACGAGCAGTACTTC; CDR3: CASTPPGHAVYEQYF
V: TRBV28; J: TRBJ2-1; D: TRBD1; size: few; DNA: TGTGCCAGCAGCTCGGACAGGCGGCGATACAATGAGCAGTTCTTC; CDR3: CASSSDRRRYNEQFF
V: TRBV21-1; J: TRBJ2-7; D: NA; size: NA; DNA: TGTGCCAGCAGTCGACAGGGGGCGCTTCTAGCCGAGCAGTACTTC; CDR3: CASSRQGALLAEQYF
V: TRBV5-1; J: TRBJ1-1; D: NA; size: NA; DNA: TGCGCCAGCAGCATGGGGGAGGCTGACTACGCTGAAGCTTTCTTT; CDR3: CASSMGEADYAEAFF
V: TRBV14; J: TRBJ2-1; D: NA; size: NA; DNA: TGTGCCAGCAGCCAAGTAGGGCGGGGCGCCCTTGGCAATGAGCAGTTCTTC; CDR3: CASSQVGRGALGNEQFF
V: TRBV11-2; J: TRBJ1-6; D: NA; size: NA; DNA: TGTGCCAGCAGCTGGGGGTCGAATTCACCCCTCCACTTT; CDR3: CASSWGSNSPLHF
V: TRBV20-1; J: TRBJ2-5; D: NA; size: NA; DNA: TGCAGTGCTTCTCCCGAGGAGACCCAGTACTTC; CDR3: CSASPEETQYF
V: TRBV2; J: TRBJ2-1; D: NA; size: NA; DNA: TGTGCCAGCGGCCCGGGGTGGGACCCGCGAGGGAGTGAGCAGTTCTTC; CDR3: CASGPGWDPRGSEQFF
V: TRBV5-1; J: TRBJ2-3; D: TRBD2; size: once; DNA: TGCGCCAGCAGCTTGGGCGGGAGTTTAACAGATACGCAGTATTTT; CDR3: CASSLGGSLTDTQYF
V: TRBV5-4; J: TRBJ2-1; D: TRBD2; size: NA; DNA: TGTGCCAGCAGCTTGGCTGGGACTAGCGGGAGGGGGTATGAATTCTTC; CDR3: CASSLAGTSGRGYEFF
V: TRBV5-1; J: TRBJ2-5; D: NA; size: few; DNA: TGCGCCAGCAGCTTGAACGGGAAAGAGACCCAGTACTTC; CDR3: CASSLNGKETQYF
V: TRBV13; J: TRBJ2-4; D: NA; size: medium-sized; DNA: TGTGCCAGCAGCTTTTACAGGGTCGGGAGTGCCAAAAACATTCAGTACTTC; CDR3: CASSFYRVGSAKNIQYF
V: TRBV6-5; J: TRBJ1-4; D: NA; size: NA; DNA: TGTGCCAGCAGTTACCAGAAGGGGAGCGAAAAACTGTTTTTT; CDR3: CASSYQKGSEKLFF
V: TRBV5-1; J: TRBJ2-3; D: TRBD2; size: NA; DNA: TGCGCCAGCAGCCCCCTGGGACTAGCGGGGGGGGAGACAGATACGCAGTATTTT; CDR3: CASSPLGLAGGETDTQYF
V: TRBV19; J: TRBJ2-2; D: NA; size: few; DNA: TGTGCCAGTAGTCCATCGAACACCGGGGAGCTGTTTTTT; CDR3: CASSPSNTGELFF
V: TRBV7-2; J: TRBJ2-7; D: NA; size: NA; DNA: TGTGCCAGCAGCCCCTCGGCCTTCACCGGCGAGCAGTACTTC; CDR3: CASSPSAFTGEQYF
V: TRBV28; J: TRBJ1-4; D: NA; size: NA; DNA: TGTGCCAGCACTTCGTCGGGACATCGGAGAAAACTGTTTTTT; CDR3: CASTSSGHRRKLFF
V: TRBV5-1; J: TRBJ2-5; D: NA; size: few; DNA: TGCGCCAGCAGCTTAGACACGTCCCCCGGAGGGACCCAGTACTTC; CDR3: CASSLDTSPGGTQYF
V: TRBV5-4; J: TRBJ2-1; D: TRBD2; size: NA; DNA: TGTGCCAGCAAGGCACAGAGCGGGGGGAGCTACAATGAGCAGTTCTTC; CDR3: CASKAQSGGSYNEQFF
V: TRBV12-5; J: TRBJ1-6; D: NA; size: NA; DNA: TGTGCTAGTGGTTTGGTTCTAGGGGATACTAGCTCCTATAATTCACCCCTCCACTTT; CDR3: CASGLVLGDTSSYNSPLHF
V: TRBV10-3; J: TRBJ1-4; D: NA; size: NA; DNA: TGTGCCATCAGTGTGAGAACTAATGAAAAACTGTTTTTT; CDR3: CAISVRTNEKLFF
V: TRBV6-1; J: TRBJ2-5; D: TRBD2; size: NA; DNA: TGTGCCAGCAGACTAGCGGGAGAGACCCAGTACTTC; CDR3: CASRLAGETQYF
V: TRBV7-9; J: TRBJ1-2; D: NA; size: NA; DNA: TGTGCCAGCAGTTTGTCTGGGGGCTACACCTTC; CDR3: CASSLSGGYTF
V: TRBV5-1; J: TRBJ1-6; D: TRBD1; size: NA; DNA: TGCGCCAGCAGCTGGGCGGACAGGAATGGGGCACCCCTCCACTTT; CDR3: CASSWADRNGAPLHF
V: TRBV7-2; J: TRBJ1-4; D: TRBD1; size: NA; DNA: TGTGCCAGCAGCCATACCCGGGACAGGGGAGAAAAACTGTTTTTT; CDR3: CASSHTRDRGEKLFF
V: TRBV7-2; J: TRBJ2-4; D: NA; size: NA; DNA: TGTGCCAGCAGCTCGGACGGACCCTTTATCTCAAAAAACATTCAGTACTTC; CDR3: CASSSDGPFISKNIQYF